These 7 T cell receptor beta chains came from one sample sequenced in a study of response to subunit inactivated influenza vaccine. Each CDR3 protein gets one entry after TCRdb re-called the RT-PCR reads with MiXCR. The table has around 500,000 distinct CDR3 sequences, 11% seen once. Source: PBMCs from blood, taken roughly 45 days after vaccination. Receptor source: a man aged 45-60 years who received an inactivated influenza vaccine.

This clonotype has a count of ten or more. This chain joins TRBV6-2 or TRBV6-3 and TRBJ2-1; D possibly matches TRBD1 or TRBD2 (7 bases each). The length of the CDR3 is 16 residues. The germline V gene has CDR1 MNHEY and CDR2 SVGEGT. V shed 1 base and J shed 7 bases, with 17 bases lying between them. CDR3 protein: CASSYWGGTGENEQFF. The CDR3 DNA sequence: TGTGCCAGCAGTTACTGGGGGGGAACAGGGGAGAATGAGCAGTTCTTC.

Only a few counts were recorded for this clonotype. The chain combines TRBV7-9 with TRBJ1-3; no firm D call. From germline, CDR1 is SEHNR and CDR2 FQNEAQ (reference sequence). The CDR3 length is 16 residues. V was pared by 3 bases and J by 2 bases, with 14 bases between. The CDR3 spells CASSFPARRAGNTIYF. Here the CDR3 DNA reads TGTGCCAGCAGCTTCCCGGCCCGACGGGCTGGAAACACCATATATTTT.

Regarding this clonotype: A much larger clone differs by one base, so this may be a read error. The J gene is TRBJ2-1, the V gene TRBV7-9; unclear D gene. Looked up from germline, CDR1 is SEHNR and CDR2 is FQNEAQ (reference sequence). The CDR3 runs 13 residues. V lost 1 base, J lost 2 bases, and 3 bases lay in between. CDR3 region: CASSLVAYNEQFF. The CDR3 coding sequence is TGTGCCAGCAGCTTAGTGGCCTACAATGAGCAGTTCTTC.

The CDR3 is CSAGTVSGGSYEQYF. The CDR3 DNA reads as TGCAGCGCTGGGACAGTTAGCGGCGGCAGTTACGAGCAGTACTTC. The chain recombines TRBV29-1 with TRBJ2-7, with TRBD1 as a possible D gene (7 bases). Germline V gives CDR1 SQVTM, CDR2 ANQGSEA. The V gene lost 7 bases and the J gene lost 4 bases, with 23 bases spanning the gap. This CDR3 region has 15 residues.

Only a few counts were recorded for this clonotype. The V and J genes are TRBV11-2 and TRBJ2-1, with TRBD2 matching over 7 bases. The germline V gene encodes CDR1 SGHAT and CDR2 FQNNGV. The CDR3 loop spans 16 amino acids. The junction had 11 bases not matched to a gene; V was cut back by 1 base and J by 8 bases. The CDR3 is CASSLAPASGSYEQFF. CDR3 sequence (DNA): TGTGCCAGCAGCTTAGCCCCCGCTAGCGGATCCTATGAGCAGTTCTTC.

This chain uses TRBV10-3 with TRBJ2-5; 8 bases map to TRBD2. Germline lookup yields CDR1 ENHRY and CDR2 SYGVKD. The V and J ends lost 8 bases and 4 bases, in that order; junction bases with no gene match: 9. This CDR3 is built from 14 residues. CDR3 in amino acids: CAIGGLAGLETQYF. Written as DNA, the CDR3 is TGTGCCATCGGAGGTCTAGCGGGTTTAGAGACCCAGTACTTC.

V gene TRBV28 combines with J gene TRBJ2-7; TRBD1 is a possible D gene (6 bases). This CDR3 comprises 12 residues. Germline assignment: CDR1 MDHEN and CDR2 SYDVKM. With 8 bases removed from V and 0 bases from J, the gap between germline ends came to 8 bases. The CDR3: CASQGTSYEQYF. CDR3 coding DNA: TGTGCCAGCCAGGGGACCTCCTACGAGCAGTACTTC.